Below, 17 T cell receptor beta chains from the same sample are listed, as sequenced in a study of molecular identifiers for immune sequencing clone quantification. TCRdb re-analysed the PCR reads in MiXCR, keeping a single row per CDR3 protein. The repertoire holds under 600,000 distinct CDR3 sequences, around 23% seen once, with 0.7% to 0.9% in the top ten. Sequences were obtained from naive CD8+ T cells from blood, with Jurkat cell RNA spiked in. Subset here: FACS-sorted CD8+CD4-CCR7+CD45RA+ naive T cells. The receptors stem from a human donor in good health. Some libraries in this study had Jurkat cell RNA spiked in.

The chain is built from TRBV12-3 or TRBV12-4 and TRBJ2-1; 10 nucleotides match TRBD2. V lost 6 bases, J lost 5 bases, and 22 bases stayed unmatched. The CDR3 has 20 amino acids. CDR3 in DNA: TGTGCCAGCAGACCTATAGCGGGAGGCCAAGGGGGTTTAACGAACAATGAGCAGTTCTTC. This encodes CASRPIAGGQGGLTNNEQFF.

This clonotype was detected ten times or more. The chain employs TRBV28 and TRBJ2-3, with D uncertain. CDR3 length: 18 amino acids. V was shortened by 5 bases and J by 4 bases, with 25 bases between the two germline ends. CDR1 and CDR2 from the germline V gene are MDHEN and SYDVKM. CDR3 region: CASSPITPVGRRSDTQYF. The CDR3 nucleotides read TGTGCCAGCAGTCCCATAACCCCCGTGGGCCGCCGTTCAGATACGCAGTATTTT.

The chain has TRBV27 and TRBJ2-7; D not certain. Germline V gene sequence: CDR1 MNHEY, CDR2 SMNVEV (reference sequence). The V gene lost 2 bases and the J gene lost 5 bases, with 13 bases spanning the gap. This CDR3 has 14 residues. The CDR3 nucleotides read TGTGCCAGCAGTTTAGCAGGAACCGGCCACGAGCAGTACTTC. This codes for CASSLAGTGHEQYF.

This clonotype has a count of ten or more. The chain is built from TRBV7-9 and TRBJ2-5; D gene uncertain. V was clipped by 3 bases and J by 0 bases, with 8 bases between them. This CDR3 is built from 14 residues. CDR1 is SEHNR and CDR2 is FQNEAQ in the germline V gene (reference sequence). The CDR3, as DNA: TGTGCCAGCAGCTTCCCGGAGTACCAAGAGACCCAGTACTTC. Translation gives CASSFPEYQETQYF. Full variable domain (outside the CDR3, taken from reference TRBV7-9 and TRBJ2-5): DTGVSQNPRHKITKRGQNVTFRCDPISEHNRLYWYRQTLGQGPEFLTYFQNEAQLEKSRLLSDRFSAERPKGSFSTLEIQRTEQGDSAMYLCASSFPEYQETQYFGPGTRLLVL.

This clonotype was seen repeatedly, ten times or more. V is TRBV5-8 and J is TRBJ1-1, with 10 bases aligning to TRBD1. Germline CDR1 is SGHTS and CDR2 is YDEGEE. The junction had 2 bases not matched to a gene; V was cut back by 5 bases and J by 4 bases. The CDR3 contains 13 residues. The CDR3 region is CASRWTGGTEAFF. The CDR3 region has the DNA TGTGCCAGCAGGTGGACAGGGGGCACTGAAGCTTTCTTT.

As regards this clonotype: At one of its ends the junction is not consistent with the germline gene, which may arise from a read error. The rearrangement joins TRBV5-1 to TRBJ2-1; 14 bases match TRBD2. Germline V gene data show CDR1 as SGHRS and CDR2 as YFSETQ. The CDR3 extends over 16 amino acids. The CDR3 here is CASSTLGTSGSNGQFF. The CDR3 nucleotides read TGCGCCAGCAGCACCCTAGGGACTAGCGGGAGCAATGGGCAGTTCTTC.

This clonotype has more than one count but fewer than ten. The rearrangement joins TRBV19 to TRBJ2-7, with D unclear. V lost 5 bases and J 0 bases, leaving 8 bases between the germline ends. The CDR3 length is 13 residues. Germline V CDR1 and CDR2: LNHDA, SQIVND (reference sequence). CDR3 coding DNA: TGTGCCAGTAGTTTCTCAGCCTCCTACGAGCAGTACTTC. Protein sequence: CASSFSASYEQYF.

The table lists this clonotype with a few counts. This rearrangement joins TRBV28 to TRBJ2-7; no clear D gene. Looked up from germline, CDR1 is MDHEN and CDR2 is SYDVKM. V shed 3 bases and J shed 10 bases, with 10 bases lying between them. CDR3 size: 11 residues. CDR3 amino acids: CASSFSQQQYF. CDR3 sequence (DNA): TGTGCCAGCAGTTTTAGCCAGCAACAGTACTTC.

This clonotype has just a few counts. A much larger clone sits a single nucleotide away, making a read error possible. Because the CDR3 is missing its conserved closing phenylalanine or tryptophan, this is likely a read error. The CDR3 protein is CASSQDRPGGRSDTQYL. DNA of the CDR3: TGTGCCAGCAGCCAAGATCGTCCGGGGGGGCGGTCAGATACGCAGTATCTT. V and J are TRBV14 and TRBJ2-3, with 8 bases fitting TRBD2. The CDR3 totals 17 residues. After removal of 0 bases from V and 4 bases from J, the junction contained 9 bases not matched to a gene. Germline values: CDR1 SGHDN, CDR2 FVKESK.

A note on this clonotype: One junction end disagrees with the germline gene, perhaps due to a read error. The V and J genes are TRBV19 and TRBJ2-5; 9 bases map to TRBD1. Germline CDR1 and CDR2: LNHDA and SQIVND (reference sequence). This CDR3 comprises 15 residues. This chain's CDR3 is CASSLGQGPQGTQYF. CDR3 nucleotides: TGTGCCAGTAGCCTGGGACAGGGTCCTCAAGGGACCCAGTACTTC.

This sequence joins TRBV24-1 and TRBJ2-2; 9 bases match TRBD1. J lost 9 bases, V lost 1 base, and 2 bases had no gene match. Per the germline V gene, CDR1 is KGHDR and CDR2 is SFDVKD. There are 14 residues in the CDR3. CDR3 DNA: TGTGCCACCAGTGATTTACAGGGGGCCCGGGAGCTGTTTTTT. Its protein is CATSDLQGARELFF.

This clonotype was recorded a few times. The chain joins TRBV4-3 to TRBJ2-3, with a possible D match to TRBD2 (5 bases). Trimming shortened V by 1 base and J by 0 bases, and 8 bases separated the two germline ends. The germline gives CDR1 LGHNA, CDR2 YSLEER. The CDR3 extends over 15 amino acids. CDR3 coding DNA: TGCGCCAGCAGCCAAGGAGGGCCTAGCACAGATACGCAGTATTTT. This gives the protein CASSQGGPSTDTQYF.

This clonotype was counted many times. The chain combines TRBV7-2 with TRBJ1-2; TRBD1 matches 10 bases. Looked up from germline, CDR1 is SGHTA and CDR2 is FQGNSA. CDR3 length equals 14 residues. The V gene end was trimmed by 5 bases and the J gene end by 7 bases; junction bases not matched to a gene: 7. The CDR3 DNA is TGTGCCAGCAGCACCTTGACAGGGGGCCCTGGCTACACCTTC. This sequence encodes CASSTLTGGPGYTF.

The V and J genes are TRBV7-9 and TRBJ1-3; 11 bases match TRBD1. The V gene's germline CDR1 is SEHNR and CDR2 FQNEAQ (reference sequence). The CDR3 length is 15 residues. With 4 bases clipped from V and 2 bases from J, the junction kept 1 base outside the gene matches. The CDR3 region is CASSSGQGAGNTIYF. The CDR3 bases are TGTGCCAGCAGCTCGGGACAGGGGGCTGGAAACACCATATATTTT.

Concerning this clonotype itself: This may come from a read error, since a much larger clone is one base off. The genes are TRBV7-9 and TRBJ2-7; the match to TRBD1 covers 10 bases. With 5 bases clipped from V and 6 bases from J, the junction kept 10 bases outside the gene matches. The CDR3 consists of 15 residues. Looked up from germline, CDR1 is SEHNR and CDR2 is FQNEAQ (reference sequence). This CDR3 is CASSQRQGAYGEQYF. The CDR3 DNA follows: TGTGCCAGCAGCCAGCGACAGGGGGCATATGGCGAGCAGTACTTC.

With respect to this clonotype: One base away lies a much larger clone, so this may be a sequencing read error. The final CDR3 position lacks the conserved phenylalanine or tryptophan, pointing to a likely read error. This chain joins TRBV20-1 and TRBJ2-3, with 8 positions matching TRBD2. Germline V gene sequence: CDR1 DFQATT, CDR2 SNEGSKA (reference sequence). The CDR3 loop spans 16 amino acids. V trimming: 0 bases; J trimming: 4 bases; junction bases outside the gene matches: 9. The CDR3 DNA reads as TGCAGTGCTAGAGATCAACTAGCGGTAATAGCAGATACGCAGTATATT. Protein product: CSARDQLAVIADTQYI.

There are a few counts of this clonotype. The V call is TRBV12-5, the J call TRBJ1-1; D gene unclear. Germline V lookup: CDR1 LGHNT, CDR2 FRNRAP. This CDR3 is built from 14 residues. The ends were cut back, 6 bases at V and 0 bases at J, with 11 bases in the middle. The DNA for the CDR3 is TGTGCTAGTGGGCCCTCTTTGGTGAACACTGAAGCTTTCTTT. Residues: CASGPSLVNTEAFF.